These T cell receptor beta chains were read from a single sample in a study of blood T cell repertoires in COVID-19. Profiled with immunoSEQ multiplex PCR; TCRdb holds only in-frame clones, not every one. The sample shows 30,000 or so clones, roughly 78% of them seen only once. Sequencing used peripheral blood. These receptors were collected from a man older than 75 with active or convalescent COVID-19. The CDR3 runs from the conserved cysteine through the conserved F or W. Each record gives: D gene, clone size, J gene, V gene, CDR3 DNA, CDR3 protein. D genes are given only for firm matches. A row's size may be missing; if present it is once, few, many or a size class.

D gene: NA; clone size: NA; J gene: TRBJ2-1; V gene: TRBV11-3; CDR3 DNA: TGTGCCAGCAGTTACCCGGGACACCAATACAATGAGCAGTTCTTC; CDR3 protein: CASSYPGHQYNEQFF
D gene: NA; clone size: NA; J gene: TRBJ2-1; V gene: TRBV12-3/TRBV12-4; CDR3 DNA: TGTGCCAGCAGCCAACTATCCGAGCATGAGCAGTTCTTC; CDR3 protein: CASSQLSEHEQFF
D gene: TRBD1; clone size: NA; J gene: TRBJ1-2; V gene: TRBV6-5; CDR3 DNA: TGTGCCAGCAGTTACACAGGGGACTATGGCTACACCTTC; CDR3 protein: CASSYTGDYGYTF
D gene: TRBD2; clone size: NA; J gene: TRBJ2-7; V gene: TRBV18; CDR3 DNA: TGTGCCAGCTCCCCGGGGGGCTCCTACGAGCAGTACTTC; CDR3 protein: CASSPGGSYEQYF
D gene: NA; clone size: NA; J gene: TRBJ2-7; V gene: TRBV5-4; CDR3 DNA: TGTGCCAGCAGCTCGGGCCTAGCTATAAACGAGCAGTACTTC; CDR3 protein: CASSSGLAINEQYF
D gene: TRBD2; clone size: once; J gene: TRBJ2-2; V gene: TRBV27; CDR3 DNA: TGTGCCAGCAGTCCGGGACTAGCGGGACCCTTTCTGGCCGGGGAGCTGTTTTTT; CDR3 protein: CASSPGLAGPFLAGELFF
D gene: TRBD2; clone size: few; J gene: TRBJ2-1; V gene: TRBV19; CDR3 DNA: TGTGCCAGTAGTATCAGCGGGATCTACAATGAGCAGTTCTTC; CDR3 protein: CASSISGIYNEQFF
D gene: TRBD2; clone size: NA; J gene: TRBJ2-7; V gene: TRBV6-5; CDR3 DNA: TGTGCCAGCAGCCATAGCGGGAGGCCCGACGAGCAGTACTTC; CDR3 protein: CASSHSGRPDEQYF
D gene: TRBD2; clone size: once; J gene: TRBJ2-5; V gene: TRBV7-6; CDR3 DNA: TGTGCCAGCAGCTTGTCAAGTCTAGCGGTACAAGAGACCCAGTACTTC; CDR3 protein: CASSLSSLAVQETQYF
D gene: TRBD2; clone size: NA; J gene: TRBJ2-1; V gene: TRBV6-2/TRBV6-3; CDR3 DNA: TGTGCCAGCAGCTTCCTAGCGGGAGGGCCTTACTACAATGAGCAGTTCTTC; CDR3 protein: CASSFLAGGPYYNEQFF
D gene: NA; clone size: once; J gene: TRBJ2-2; V gene: TRBV10-3; CDR3 DNA: TGTGCCATCACCGGGGGTAACACCGGGGAGCTGTTTTTT; CDR3 protein: CAITGGNTGELFF
D gene: TRBD2; clone size: few; J gene: TRBJ2-3; V gene: TRBV28; CDR3 DNA: TGTGCCAGCAGTCCTTCCGCCCTCGGACTAGCGGAAGAGGATACGCAGTATTTT; CDR3 protein: CASSPSALGLAEEDTQYF
D gene: TRBD1; clone size: NA; J gene: TRBJ1-5; V gene: TRBV28; CDR3 DNA: TGTGCCAGCAGTACCCCTCGACCGGGACAGATAAATCAGCCCCAGCATTTT; CDR3 protein: CASSTPRPGQINQPQHF
D gene: NA; clone size: NA; J gene: TRBJ2-7; V gene: TRBV28; CDR3 DNA: TGTGCCAGCAGCCAGCTTCTAGCAGGGAGGAACGAGCAGTACTTC; CDR3 protein: CASSQLLAGRNEQYF
D gene: TRBD1; clone size: NA; J gene: TRBJ1-1; V gene: TRBV30; CDR3 DNA: TGTGCCTGGAGTGGGGGACAGGGATCCGAAGCTTTCTTT; CDR3 protein: CAWSGGQGSEAFF
D gene: NA; clone size: NA; J gene: TRBJ1-1; V gene: TRBV10-3; CDR3 DNA: TGTGCCACCCGGGGAGGGAACACTGAAGCTTTCTTT; CDR3 protein: CATRGGNTEAFF
D gene: TRBD1; clone size: few; J gene: TRBJ1-6; V gene: TRBV18; CDR3 DNA: TGTGCCAGCTCCCTGGACAGGTTTAATTCACCCCTCCACTTT; CDR3 protein: CASSLDRFNSPLHF
D gene: TRBD1; clone size: NA; J gene: TRBJ1-1; V gene: TRBV4-2; CDR3 DNA: TGTGCCAGCAGCCAAGAAGGGGACAGGGGACGCACTGAAGCTTTCTTT; CDR3 protein: CASSQEGDRGRTEAFF
D gene: TRBD1; clone size: medium-sized; J gene: TRBJ2-7; V gene: TRBV24-1; CDR3 DNA: TGTGCCACCAGCCCGACAGGGCTGGGCTACGAGCAGTACTTC; CDR3 protein: CATSPTGLGYEQYF
D gene: TRBD1; clone size: few; J gene: TRBJ2-7; V gene: TRBV7-9; CDR3 DNA: TGTGCCAGCAGCTTGGGGACAGGGGCCTACGAGCAGTACTTC; CDR3 protein: CASSLGTGAYEQYF
D gene: NA; clone size: NA; J gene: TRBJ1-4; V gene: TRBV19; CDR3 DNA: TGTGCCAGTAGCACTACACAGGGACCTAATGAAAAACTGTTTTTT; CDR3 protein: CASSTTQGPNEKLFF
D gene: TRBD1; clone size: NA; J gene: TRBJ2-7; V gene: TRBV7-6; CDR3 DNA: TGTGCCAGCAGCCTCACAGGGGGCCAAGTGGTCGAGCAGTACTTC; CDR3 protein: CASSLTGGQVVEQYF
D gene: TRBD2; clone size: NA; J gene: TRBJ2-1; V gene: TRBV9; CDR3 DNA: TGTGCCAGCAGCGTGGGAGGGGTGAGCGCCAATGAGCAGTTCTTC; CDR3 protein: CASSVGGVSANEQFF
D gene: TRBD2; clone size: NA; J gene: TRBJ2-1; V gene: TRBV5-1; CDR3 DNA: TGCGCCAGCAGCGCCGGGGGGACTACAAACAATGAGCAGTTCTTC; CDR3 protein: CASSAGGTTNNEQFF
D gene: TRBD1; clone size: NA; J gene: TRBJ2-3; V gene: TRBV15; CDR3 DNA: TGTGCCACCAGCAGAGAAGGGGGCAGCACAGATACGCAGTATTTT; CDR3 protein: CATSREGGSTDTQYF
D gene: NA; clone size: NA; J gene: TRBJ2-3; V gene: TRBV9; CDR3 DNA: TGTGCCAGCAGCGTATCTGGGGGCCCCAGTCGATACTTGACTAGCACAGATACGCAGTATTTT; CDR3 protein: CASSVSGGPSRYLTSTDTQYF
D gene: NA; clone size: NA; J gene: TRBJ2-7; V gene: TRBV12-5; CDR3 DNA: TGTGCTAGTGGGAACTTGGCGGGGGAGCAGTACTTC; CDR3 protein: CASGNLAGEQYF
D gene: NA; clone size: NA; J gene: TRBJ1-5; V gene: TRBV15; CDR3 DNA: TGTGCCACCAGCAGGTCAGGGTCTAACCCGAATCAGCCCCAGCATTTT; CDR3 protein: CATSRSGSNPNQPQHF
D gene: NA; clone size: NA; J gene: TRBJ2-2; V gene: TRBV7-8; CDR3 DNA: TGTGCCAGCAGGTTAGCCGCCGGGGAGCTGTTTTTT; CDR3 protein: CASRLAAGELFF
D gene: NA; clone size: once; J gene: TRBJ2-5; V gene: TRBV5-1; CDR3 DNA: TGCGCCAGCAGCTTACTAACAGGACCCCAAGAGACCCAGTACTTC; CDR3 protein: CASSLLTGPQETQYF
D gene: NA; clone size: NA; J gene: TRBJ1-4; V gene: TRBV5-1; CDR3 DNA: TGCGCCAGCAGACTAGGGCTCCGGGCCCTTAATGAAAAACTGTTTTTT; CDR3 protein: CASRLGLRALNEKLFF
D gene: NA; clone size: NA; J gene: TRBJ1-1; V gene: TRBV5-1; CDR3 DNA: TGCGCCAGCAGCGTACAGGGTGGTAACACTGAAGCTTTCTTT; CDR3 protein: CASSVQGGNTEAFF
D gene: NA; clone size: NA; J gene: TRBJ1-6; V gene: TRBV4-3; CDR3 DNA: TGCGCCAGCAGCCAAGACCAGGGGTTGTCACCCCTCCACTTT; CDR3 protein: CASSQDQGLSPLHF
D gene: TRBD1; clone size: NA; J gene: TRBJ1-1; V gene: TRBV28; CDR3 DNA: TGTGCCAGCAAGCTGACAGGGGTTAACACTGAAGCTTTCTTT; CDR3 protein: CASKLTGVNTEAFF
D gene: TRBD1; clone size: NA; J gene: TRBJ1-4; V gene: TRBV19; CDR3 DNA: TGTGCCAGTAGCATGACAGGGGCTGATGAAAAACTGTTTTTT; CDR3 protein: CASSMTGADEKLFF
D gene: NA; clone size: NA; J gene: TRBJ2-1; V gene: TRBV6-2/TRBV6-3; CDR3 DNA: TGTGCCAGCAGCCCGGGACTCCCAACCTTCTACAATGAGCAGTTCTTC; CDR3 protein: CASSPGLPTFYNEQFF
D gene: NA; clone size: NA; J gene: TRBJ1-2; V gene: TRBV7-8; CDR3 DNA: TGTGCCAGCAGCTTAGAGGGGAAAACTAACTATGGCTACACCTTC; CDR3 protein: CASSLEGKTNYGYTF
D gene: NA; clone size: few; J gene: TRBJ2-7; V gene: TRBV11-2; CDR3 DNA: TGTGCCAGCAGCACTACCTACGAGCAGTACTTC; CDR3 protein: CASSTTYEQYF
D gene: TRBD2; clone size: NA; J gene: TRBJ2-1; V gene: TRBV15; CDR3 DNA: TGTGCCACCAGCCTCCCCCCCCGGGAGGCATACAATGAGCAGTTCTTC; CDR3 protein: CATSLPPREAYNEQFF
D gene: NA; clone size: NA; J gene: TRBJ1-5; V gene: TRBV6-4; CDR3 DNA: TGTGCCAGCAGTGACGCGGGGACGGGAGGGGTTCAGCCCCAGCATTTT; CDR3 protein: CASSDAGTGGVQPQHF
D gene: NA; clone size: NA; J gene: TRBJ2-1; V gene: TRBV6-2/TRBV6-3; CDR3 DNA: TGTGCCAGCAGTCCGGGTCGGACAGACTACTACAATGAGCAGTTCTTC; CDR3 protein: CASSPGRTDYYNEQFF
D gene: TRBD1; clone size: once; J gene: TRBJ1-1; V gene: TRBV7-3; CDR3 DNA: TGTGCCAGCAGCTTAGGGACAGAGACTGAAGCTTTCTTT; CDR3 protein: CASSLGTETEAFF
D gene: NA; clone size: NA; J gene: TRBJ2-5; V gene: TRBV7-3; CDR3 DNA: TGTGCCAGCAGCTTCGACAGGCAAGAGACCCAGTACTTC; CDR3 protein: CASSFDRQETQYF
D gene: NA; clone size: once; J gene: TRBJ1-1; V gene: TRBV6-5; CDR3 DNA: TGTGCCAGCAGCAGGGGAGATAACACTGAAGCTTTCTTT; CDR3 protein: CASSRGDNTEAFF
D gene: TRBD1; clone size: NA; J gene: TRBJ1-1; V gene: TRBV18; CDR3 DNA: TGTGCCAGCTCACCCGGACAGGGGGCGGACACTGAAGCTTTCTTT; CDR3 protein: CASSPGQGADTEAFF
D gene: NA; clone size: NA; J gene: TRBJ1-1; V gene: TRBV28; CDR3 DNA: TGTGCCACCTTCCCCGCCGGCAGGGTAGGGACTGAAGCTTTCTTT; CDR3 protein: CATFPAGRVGTEAFF
D gene: TRBD1; clone size: NA; J gene: TRBJ2-2; V gene: TRBV27; CDR3 DNA: TGTGCCAGCAGTTTTGGACAGGGTGTAACCGGGGAGCTGTTTTTT; CDR3 protein: CASSFGQGVTGELFF
D gene: NA; clone size: NA; J gene: TRBJ1-1; V gene: TRBV6-1; CDR3 DNA: TGTGCCAGCAGTGAAGCTCTCTACAGGAACACTGAAGCTTTCTTT; CDR3 protein: CASSEALYRNTEAFF
D gene: NA; clone size: NA; J gene: TRBJ2-1; V gene: TRBV7-9; CDR3 DNA: TGTGCCAGCAGATTCTCCAATGAGCAGTTCTTC; CDR3 protein: CASRFSNEQFF
D gene: TRBD1; clone size: few; J gene: TRBJ1-4; V gene: TRBV27; CDR3 DNA: TGTGCCAGCAGCCCGGGACAGGGTAATGAAAAACTGTTTTTT; CDR3 protein: CASSPGQGNEKLFF
D gene: TRBD1; clone size: NA; J gene: TRBJ1-2; V gene: TRBV29-1; CDR3 DNA: TGCAGCGTTCAAACAGGGGGTGGCTACACCTTC; CDR3 protein: CSVQTGGGYTF
D gene: TRBD2; clone size: NA; J gene: TRBJ2-3; V gene: TRBV6-5; CDR3 DNA: TGTGCCAGCAGTCTTGCCGGGACTATGCGAGATACGCAGTATTTT; CDR3 protein: CASSLAGTMRDTQYF
D gene: NA; clone size: once; J gene: TRBJ1-2; V gene: TRBV2; CDR3 DNA: TGTGCCAGGTTCTTAGATGGCTACACCTTC; CDR3 protein: CARFLDGYTF
D gene: NA; clone size: once; J gene: TRBJ2-3; V gene: TRBV13; CDR3 DNA: TGTGCCAGCGGGCGCCAGGGAGATACGCAGTATTTT; CDR3 protein: CASGRQGDTQYF
D gene: NA; clone size: once; J gene: TRBJ1-5; V gene: TRBV7-9; CDR3 DNA: TGTGCCAGCAGCCCAGGAGGGGTCAATCAGCCCCAGCATTTT; CDR3 protein: CASSPGGVNQPQHF